This T cell receptor beta chain was documented in a study of breast tumors, draining lymph nodes, adjacent tissues. Findings and limits, study-wide: Findings are consistent with lymph node origin and intratumoral expansion of most tumor T cells. Tumor T cell lymph node origin was a supported hypothesis, not proven. Luminal-like breast cancer showed significantly greater tumor-nontumor repertoire similarity than basal-like breast cancer did.

TCRdb itself ran the multiplex PCR reads through MiXCR, one entry per CDR3 protein. The sample records under 70,000 distinct CDR3 sequences, around two fifths being singletons. Germline V CDR1 and CDR2: SGHTA, FQGNSA. The CDR3 is 15 residues long. A remark on this clonotype: Its antigen is currently unknown. One end of the junction varies from germline; a read error may be responsible.

Sequences were obtained from breast tumor tissue. This clonotype originated in a female donor with breast cancer. Some clones in this sample may be carry-over from other donors' samples. The chain uses TRBV7-2 and TRBJ2-3; 7 nucleotides line up with TRBD2. The chain's CDR3 is CASSHPGGNTDTQYF. The CDR3 DNA is TGTGCCAGCAGCCACCCCGGGGGGAACACAGACACGCAGTATTTT.